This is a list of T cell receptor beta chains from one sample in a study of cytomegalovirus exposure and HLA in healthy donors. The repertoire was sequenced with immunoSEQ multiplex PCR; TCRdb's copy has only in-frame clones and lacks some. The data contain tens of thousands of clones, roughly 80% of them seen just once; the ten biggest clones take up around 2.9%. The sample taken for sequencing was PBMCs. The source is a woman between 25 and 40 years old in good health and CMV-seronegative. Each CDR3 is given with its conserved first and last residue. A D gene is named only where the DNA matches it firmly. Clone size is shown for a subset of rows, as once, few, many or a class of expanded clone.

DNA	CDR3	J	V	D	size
TGTGGAACACTAGAGGGGAACACTGAAGCTTTCTTT	CGTLEGNTEAFF	TRBJ1-1	TRBV19	NA	NA
TGTGCCAGCAGCTTTAGGAGACTAGCGGCGAACACCGGGGAGCTGTTTTTT	CASSFRRLAANTGELFF	TRBJ2-2	TRBV7-2	TRBD2	NA
TGTGCCAGCAGCTTGGGGGGCAGGGTGATGGTCGATGAGCAGTTCTTC	CASSLGGRVMVDEQFF	TRBJ2-1	TRBV5-5	NA	NA
TGCGCCAGCAGCCAAGATACGACAGGGCCCCCCTACGAGCAGTACTTC	CASSQDTTGPPYEQYF	TRBJ2-7	TRBV4-3	TRBD1	few
TGTGCCAGCAGTTACTCGTCTCCTTCACCCCTCCACTTT	CASSYSSPSPLHF	TRBJ1-6	TRBV6-6	NA	NA
TGTGCCAGCAGCCCCCGTCAGTCTTTGTCACCCCTCCACTTT	CASSPRQSLSPLHF	TRBJ1-6	TRBV6-6	NA	few
TGCAGCGTTAAAGGACCGACACTGAACACTGAAGCTTTCTTT	CSVKGPTLNTEAFF	TRBJ1-1	TRBV29-1	NA	few
TGCGCCAGCAGCCCTATTAGTGGGACAAAATACGCCGGGGAGCTGTTTTTT	CASSPISGTKYAGELFF	TRBJ2-2	TRBV5-1	NA	NA
TGTGCCAGTACCCCGCAGGACTCTGGAAACACCATATATTTT	CASTPQDSGNTIYF	TRBJ1-3	TRBV19	NA	NA
TGTGCCAGCAGTGAAGGGACAGGCCTATATGGCTACACCTTC	CASSEGTGLYGYTF	TRBJ1-2	TRBV6-1	TRBD1	NA
TGCGCCAGCAGCCAAGGCAGGACTTCCTATGGCTACACCTTC	CASSQGRTSYGYTF	TRBJ1-2	TRBV4-3	NA	NA
TGTGCCAGCACCGTCGGGACAGAACACACCGGGGAGCTGTTTTTT	CASTVGTEHTGELFF	TRBJ2-2	TRBV28	TRBD1	few
TGTGCCAGCAGCCCCGTTTCACCCCTCTCCCAGGACTATGGCTACACCTTC	CASSPVSPLSQDYGYTF	TRBJ1-2	TRBV28	NA	few
TGTGCCAGCTCATCTAAGCCAGGGCCTGGGGCCAACGTCCTGACTTTC	CASSSKPGPGANVLTF	TRBJ2-6	TRBV18	NA	NA
TGTGCCAGTAGTGCCGGACTAGAGGAGACCCAGTACTTC	CASSAGLEETQYF	TRBJ2-5	TRBV19	TRBD2	NA
TGTGCCAGCAGCCCGCTTCGGGCTGGGACAGCGGGAGCAACTAATGAAAAACTGTTTTTT	CASSPLRAGTAGATNEKLFF	TRBJ1-4	TRBV14	TRBD1	NA
TGTGCCAGTGAACCGGGACAGGGGTCCTTGGAGCTGTTTTTT	CASEPGQGSLELFF	TRBJ2-2	TRBV2	TRBD1	NA
TGTGCCAGCAGTTTATCCCACCCATACAGGGAAAACTATGGCTACACCTTC	CASSLSHPYRENYGYTF	TRBJ1-2	TRBV27	NA	NA
TGCGCCAGCAGTGACCCCCGCGGGCCCCAGCATTTT	CASSDPRGPQHF	TRBJ1-5	TRBV10-1	NA	NA
TGCAGCGTTGAGCCTAGCTACACAGATACGCAGTATTTT	CSVEPSYTDTQYF	TRBJ2-3	TRBV29-1	NA	once
TGTGCCAGCAGCTTGAACAGGGGGCGCGGTGGCTACACCTTC	CASSLNRGRGGYTF	TRBJ1-2	TRBV5-6	TRBD1	NA
TGTGCCACCAGCGGGAGACTGAGTACCTCCTATGGCTACACCTTC	CATSGRLSTSYGYTF	TRBJ1-2	TRBV15	NA	NA
TGTGCCAGCAGCGATCCCGGGACAGGGCCGTCCTACGAGCAGTACTTC	CASSDPGTGPSYEQYF	TRBJ2-7	TRBV9	TRBD1	NA
TGTTCCAGCAGAAATACTAGCGGGGGGGCCCCTGCCAAAAACATTCAGTACTTC	CSSRNTSGGAPAKNIQYF	TRBJ2-4	TRBV7-9	TRBD2	NA
TGTGCCAGCAGACCAACAGGGGGCTATGGCTACACCTTC	CASRPTGGYGYTF	TRBJ1-2	TRBV5-4	TRBD1	NA
TGCGCCAGCAGCCAAGATGACCTAGCGGGGGGGCCGATCAGCACAGATACGCAGTATTTT	CASSQDDLAGGPISTDTQYF	TRBJ2-3	TRBV4-3	TRBD2	NA
TGTGCCAGCAGCCCCGGACTAGCGGGGGGGCAACGAACTAGCACAGATACGCAGTATTTT	CASSPGLAGGQRTSTDTQYF	TRBJ2-3	TRBV5-4	TRBD2	NA
TGTGCCAGTAGTAAGGGACAGGGACACACAGATACGCAGTATTTT	CASSKGQGHTDTQYF	TRBJ2-3	TRBV19	TRBD1	NA
TGTGCCAGCAGTCCCACCGACAGGGTTTCTACTGAAGCTTTCTTT	CASSPTDRVSTEAFF	TRBJ1-1	TRBV6-5	TRBD1	few
TGTGCCAGCAGACAGGGGGCAGGCGGGGAGCTGTTTTTT	CASRQGAGGELFF	TRBJ2-2	TRBV6-6	TRBD1	NA
TGTGCCAGCAGCCTTGCGACACCCTTCCTCTACGAGCAGTACTTC	CASSLATPFLYEQYF	TRBJ2-7	TRBV5-6	NA	NA
TGTGCCAGCAGCGGGGGGGTCCCTAATGAAAAACTGTTTTTT	CASSGGVPNEKLFF	TRBJ1-4	TRBV9	NA	NA
TGTGCCAGTAGTGCGAGAGAGGCCAATGAGCAGTTCTTC	CASSAREANEQFF	TRBJ2-1	TRBV19	NA	NA
TGTGCCAGCAGCTTGGGGGGGGAGAAGCTTAACACTGAAGCTTTCTTT	CASSLGGEKLNTEAFF	TRBJ1-1	TRBV13	NA	NA
TGTGCCAGCTCACCCCGACAGCTCACGCGGGGGACCTCCTACGAGCAGTACTTC	CASSPRQLTRGTSYEQYF	TRBJ2-7	TRBV18	TRBD2	NA
TGTGCCACCAGCAGAGACGGAGGACAGGGGGGGTTCTACGAGCAGTACTTC	CATSRDGGQGGFYEQYF	TRBJ2-7	TRBV15	TRBD1	NA
TGTGCCAGTAGTATGTCGGGCAGGGGGGACAATCAGCCCCAGCATTTT	CASSMSGRGDNQPQHF	TRBJ1-5	TRBV19	TRBD1	NA
TGTGCCAGCAGAGGGGGTCGCTCTGGAAACACCATATATTTT	CASRGGRSGNTIYF	TRBJ1-3	TRBV2	NA	NA